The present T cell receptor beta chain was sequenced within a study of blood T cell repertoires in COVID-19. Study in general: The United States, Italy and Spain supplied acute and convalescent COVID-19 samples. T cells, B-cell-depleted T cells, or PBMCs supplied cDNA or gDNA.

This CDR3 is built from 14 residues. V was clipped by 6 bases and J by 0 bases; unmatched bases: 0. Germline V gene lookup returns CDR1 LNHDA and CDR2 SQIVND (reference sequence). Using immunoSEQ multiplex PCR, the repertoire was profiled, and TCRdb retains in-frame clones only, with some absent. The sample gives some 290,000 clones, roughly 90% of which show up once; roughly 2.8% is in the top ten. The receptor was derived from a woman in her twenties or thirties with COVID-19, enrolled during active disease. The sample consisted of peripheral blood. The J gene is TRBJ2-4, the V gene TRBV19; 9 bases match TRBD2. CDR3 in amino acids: CASRLAGAKNIQYF. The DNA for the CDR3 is TGTGCCAGTAGACTAGCGGGAGCCAAAAACATTCAGTACTTC.